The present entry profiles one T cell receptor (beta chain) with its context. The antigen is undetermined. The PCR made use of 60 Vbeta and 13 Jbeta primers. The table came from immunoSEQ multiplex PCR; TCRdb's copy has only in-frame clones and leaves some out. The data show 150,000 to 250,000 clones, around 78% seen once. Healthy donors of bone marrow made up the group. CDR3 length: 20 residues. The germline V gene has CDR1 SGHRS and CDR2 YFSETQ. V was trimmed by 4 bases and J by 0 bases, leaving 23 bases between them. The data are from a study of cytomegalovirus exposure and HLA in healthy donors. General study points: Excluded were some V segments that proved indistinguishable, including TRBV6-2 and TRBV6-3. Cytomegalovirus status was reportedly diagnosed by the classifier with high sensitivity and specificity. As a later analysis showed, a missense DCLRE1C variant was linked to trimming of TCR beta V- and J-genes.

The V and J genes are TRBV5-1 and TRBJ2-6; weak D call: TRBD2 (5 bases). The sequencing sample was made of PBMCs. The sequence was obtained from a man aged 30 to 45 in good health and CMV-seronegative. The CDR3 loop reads CASSLQPSGGTFSGANVLTF. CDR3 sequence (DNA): TGCGCCAGCAGCCTACAGCCCTCTGGAGGCACATTCTCTGGGGCCAACGTCCTGACTTTC.